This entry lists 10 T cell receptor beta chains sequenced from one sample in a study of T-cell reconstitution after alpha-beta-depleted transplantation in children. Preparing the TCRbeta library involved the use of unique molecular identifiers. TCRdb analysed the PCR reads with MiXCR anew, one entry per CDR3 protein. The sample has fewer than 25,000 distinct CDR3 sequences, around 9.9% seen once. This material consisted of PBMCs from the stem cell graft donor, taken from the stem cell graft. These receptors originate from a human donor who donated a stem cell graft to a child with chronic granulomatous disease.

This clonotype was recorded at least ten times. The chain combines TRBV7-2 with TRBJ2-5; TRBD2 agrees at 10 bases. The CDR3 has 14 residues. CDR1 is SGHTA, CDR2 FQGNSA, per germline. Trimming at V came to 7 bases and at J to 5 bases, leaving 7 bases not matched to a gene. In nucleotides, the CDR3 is TGTGCCAGCAACAGCGGGGGGGCCCTTGAGACCCAGTACTTC. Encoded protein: CASNSGGALETQYF. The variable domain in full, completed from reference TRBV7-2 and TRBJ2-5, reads GAGVSQSPSNKVTEKGKDVELRCDPISGHTALYWYRQSLGQGLEFLIYFQGNSAPDKSGLPSDRFSAERTGGSVSTLTIQRTQQEDSAVYLCASNSGGALETQYFGPGTRLLVL.

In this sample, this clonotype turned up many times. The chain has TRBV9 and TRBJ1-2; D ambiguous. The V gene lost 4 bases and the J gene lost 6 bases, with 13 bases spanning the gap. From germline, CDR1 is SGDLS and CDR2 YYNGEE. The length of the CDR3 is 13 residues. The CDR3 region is CASSSTREDGYTF. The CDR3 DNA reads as TGTGCCAGCAGCTCTACCCGGGAGGATGGCTACACCTTC.

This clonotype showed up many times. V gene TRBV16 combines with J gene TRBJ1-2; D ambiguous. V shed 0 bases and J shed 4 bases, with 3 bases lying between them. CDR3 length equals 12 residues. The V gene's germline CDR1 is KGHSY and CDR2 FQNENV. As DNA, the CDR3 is TGTGCCAGCAGCCAATCCATCTATGGCTACACCTTC. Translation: CASSQSIYGYTF.

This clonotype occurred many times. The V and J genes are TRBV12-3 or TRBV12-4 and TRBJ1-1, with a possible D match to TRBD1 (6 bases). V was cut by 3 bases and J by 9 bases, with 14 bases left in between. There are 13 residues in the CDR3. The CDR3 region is CASSFRADRKAFF. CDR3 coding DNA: TGTGCCAGCAGTTTTCGGGCGGACAGAAAAGCTTTCTTT.

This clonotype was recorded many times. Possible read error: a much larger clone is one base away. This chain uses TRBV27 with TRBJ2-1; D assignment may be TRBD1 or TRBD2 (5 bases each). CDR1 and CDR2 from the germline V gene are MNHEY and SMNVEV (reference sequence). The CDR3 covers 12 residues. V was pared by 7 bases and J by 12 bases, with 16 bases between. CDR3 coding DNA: TGTGCCAGCAAAAGGGGAGATGGAAGGCAGTTCTTC. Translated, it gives CASKRGDGRQFF.

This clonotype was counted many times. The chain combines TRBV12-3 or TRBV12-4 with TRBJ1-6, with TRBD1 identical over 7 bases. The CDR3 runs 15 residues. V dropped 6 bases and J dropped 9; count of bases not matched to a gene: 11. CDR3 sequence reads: CASSTPTGLGSPLHF. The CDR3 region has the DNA TGTGCCAGCAGCACACCGACAGGGTTGGGTTCACCCCTCCACTTT.

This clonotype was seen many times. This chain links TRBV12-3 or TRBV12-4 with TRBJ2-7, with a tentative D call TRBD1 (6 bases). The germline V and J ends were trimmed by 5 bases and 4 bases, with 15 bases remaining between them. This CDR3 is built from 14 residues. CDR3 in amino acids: CASSPRDQGYEQYF. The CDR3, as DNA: TGTGCCAGCAGTCCTCGGGACCAGGGGTACGAGCAGTACTTC.

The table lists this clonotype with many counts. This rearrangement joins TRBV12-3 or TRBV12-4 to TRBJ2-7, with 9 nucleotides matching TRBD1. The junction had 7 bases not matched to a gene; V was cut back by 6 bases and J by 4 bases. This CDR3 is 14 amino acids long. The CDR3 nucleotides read TGTGCCAGCAGGGAGGGACAGGGAATTTACGAGCAGTACTTC. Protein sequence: CASREGQGIYEQYF.

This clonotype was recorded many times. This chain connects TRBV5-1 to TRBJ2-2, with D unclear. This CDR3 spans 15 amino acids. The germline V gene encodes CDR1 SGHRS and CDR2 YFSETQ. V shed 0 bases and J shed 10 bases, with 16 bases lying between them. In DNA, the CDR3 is TGCGCCAGCAGCTTGGATGGCTCTTCTTTGGTGGAGCTGTTTTTT. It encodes CASSLDGSSLVELFF.

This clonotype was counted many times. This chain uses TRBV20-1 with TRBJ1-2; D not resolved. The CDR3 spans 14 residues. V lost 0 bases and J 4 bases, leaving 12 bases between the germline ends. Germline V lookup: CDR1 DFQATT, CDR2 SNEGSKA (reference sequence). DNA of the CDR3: TGCAGTGCTAGAGATCGAGGAGAGAGCTATGGCTACACCTTC. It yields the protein CSARDRGESYGYTF.